One sample yielded the 17 T cell receptor beta chains listed below, sequenced in a study of human T cells and chemical hapten exposure (dated by TCRdb to about 2021). The intended sense of this specimen's time point label: patch test 1, 2 weeks after DPC sensitization. Read against the paper, the sample's treatment or condition label means: therapeutic diphenylcyclopropenone sensitization with weekly scalp DPC. Receptor libraries were prepared by RACE. The sample was run on a NextSeq 500. The raw public reads went through TCRdb reprocessing: fastp at Q25, MiXCR clone calling, in-frame beta chains kept. CDR3 protein duplicates are merged, each entry listing the most common genes and DNA. A total of 90,000 or so distinct CDR3 sequences appear in this sample, over 9.5% of them only once. The top ten clones comprise less than 2.5% of the sample. The material sequenced was whole blood, taken in connection with sensitization to the hapten diphenylcyclopropenone (DPC). Receptors originate from a man between 35 and 55 years old with alopecia areata. Some clones in this sample may be carry-over from other donors' samples.

The CDR3 loop reads CAISDPWTGAGELFF. The CDR3 nucleotides are TGTGCCATCAGTGACCCGTGGACAGGGGCCGGGGAGCTGTTTTTT. The rearrangement links TRBV10-3 to TRBJ2-2; 9 bases line up with TRBD1. Germline V gene sequence: CDR1 ENHRY, CDR2 SYGVKD. V was clipped by 3 bases and J by 6 bases; unmatched bases: 5. The CDR3 covers 15 residues.

This clonotype was seen repeatedly, ten times or more. The CDR3: CASSRQLLLAGGPNTGELFF. For the CDR3, the DNA is TGTGCCAGCAGTAGACAGCTACTACTAGCGGGAGGGCCAAACACCGGGGAGCTGTTTTTT. This rearrangement joins TRBV6-2 or TRBV6-3 to TRBJ2-2, with 13 bases matching TRBD2. Trimming removed 5 bases from V and 2 bases from J; junction bases left unmatched: 14. CDR1 is MNHEY, CDR2 SVGEGT, per germline. The CDR3 contains 20 residues.

This clonotype occurred many times. The chain couples TRBV29-1 to TRBJ2-3; the D gene is possibly TRBD1 (5 bases). Germline CDR1 is SQVTM and CDR2 is ANQGSEA. There are 15 residues in the CDR3. V gave up 0 bases and J gave up 0 bases, with 10 bases separating them. CDR3 in amino acids: CSVEDRRGSTDTQYF. The CDR3 DNA reads TGCAGCGTTGAAGATCGAAGGGGAAGCACAGATACGCAGTATTTT.

V usage is TRBV7-2 and J usage is TRBJ2-7; D not certain. This CDR3 contains 14 residues. V was cut by 4 bases and J by 2 bases, with 12 bases left in between. Looked up from germline, CDR1 is SGHTA and CDR2 is FQGNSA. Here the CDR3 reads CASSSYLGPYEQYF. DNA of the CDR3: TGTGCCAGCAGCTCCTATCTAGGCCCCTACGAGCAGTACTTC.

At least ten counts were recorded for this clonotype. The rearrangement joins TRBV5-1 to TRBJ2-3, with 7 positions matching TRBD1. The germline CDR1 and CDR2 sequences are SGHRS and YFSETQ. The CDR3 spans 17 residues. The V gene end was trimmed by 6 bases and the J gene end by 0 bases; junction bases not matched to a gene: 13. CDR3 residues: CASTRRPGQFSTDTQYF. CDR3 nucleotide sequence: TGCGCCAGCACCCGTCGCCCGGGACAGTTTAGCACAGATACGCAGTATTTT.

This clonotype was seen a few times. The J gene is TRBJ2-1, the V gene TRBV15; perhaps TRBD2 as D (6 bases). The CDR3 loop spans 13 amino acids. Germline V gene sequence: CDR1 LNHNV, CDR2 YYDKDF (reference sequence). V dropped 4 bases and J dropped 9 bases, with 13 bases sitting between them. This chain's CDR3 is CATSKTSAGEQFF. Written as DNA, the CDR3 is TGTGCCACCAGCAAGACTAGTGCGGGTGAGCAGTTCTTC.

The chain couples TRBV10-3 to TRBJ1-1, with TRBD1 matching 7 bases. J gave up 4 bases and V 0 bases, and 2 bases lay outside the gene matches. The CDR3 length is 14 residues. Germline assignment: CDR1 ENHRY and CDR2 SYGVKD. The CDR3 reads CAISESDRATEAFF. In DNA, the CDR3 is TGTGCCATCAGTGAGTCTGACAGGGCCACTGAAGCTTTCTTT.

The rearrangement uses TRBV7-9 and TRBJ2-1; D is unclear. Trimming pared 5 bases from V and 8 bases from J, leaving 10 bases between. There are 12 residues in the CDR3. Germline CDR1 is SEHNR and CDR2 is FQNEAQ (reference sequence). The CDR3 here is CASSHSTHEQFF. The CDR3 nucleotides are TGTGCCAGCAGCCATTCTACCCATGAGCAGTTCTTC.

The chain uses TRBV12-3 or TRBV12-4 and TRBJ2-3; weak D call: TRBD1 (5 bases). This CDR3 is 15 amino acids long. The ends were cut back, 6 bases at V and 2 bases at J, with 15 bases in the middle. In DNA, the CDR3 is TGTGCCAGCAGCTACCACGCAGGGATCACAGATACGCAGTATTTT. Encoded protein: CASSYHAGITDTQYF.

This chain uses TRBV29-1 with TRBJ2-3; D assignment may be TRBD1 or TRBD2 (6 bases each). CDR1 is SQVTM and CDR2 is ANQGSEA in the germline V gene. The CDR3 runs to 14 residues. Trimming stripped 4 bases from V and 2 bases from J, with 13 bases between. CDR3 nucleotide sequence: TGCAGCGTTGCCGGGGGCGACAACACAGATACGCAGTATTTT. This sequence encodes CSVAGGDNTDTQYF.

The genes are TRBV29-1 and TRBJ1-2; 7 nucleotides align to TRBD1. The CDR3 loop spans 13 amino acids. Germline values: CDR1 SQVTM, CDR2 ANQGSEA. The V segment lost 3 bases and the J segment 2 bases; nucleotides outside the gene matches: 3. The CDR3 reads CSVDKGANYGYTF. CDR3 DNA sequence: TGCAGCGTTGATAAGGGGGCCAACTATGGCTACACCTTC.

This clonotype turned up a few times. The chain has TRBV29-1 and TRBJ2-3; D might be TRBD1 or TRBD2, each matching 5 bases. Trimming pared 8 bases from V and 4 bases from J, leaving 13 bases between. CDR3 length: 12 residues. Germline values: CDR1 SQVTM, CDR2 ANQGSEA. The CDR3, as DNA: TGCAGCATCAGCCCGGGGCCAGATACGCAGTATTTT. This codes for CSISPGPDTQYF.

The chain links TRBV2 to TRBJ2-7, with 7 bases lining up with TRBD1. The V gene end was trimmed by 8 bases and the J gene end by 2 bases; junction bases not matched to a gene: 3. The CDR3 spans 12 residues. The germline V gene has CDR1 SNHLY and CDR2 FYNNEI. The CDR3, as DNA: TGTGCCAGCTCCGACAGGGCCTACGAGCAGTACGTC. Translation: CASSDRAYEQYV.

This clonotype was picked up a small number of times. The gene calls are TRBV2 and TRBJ2-5; TRBD2 matches 8 bases. Losses at the gene ends were 3 bases for V and 1 base for J; bases not matched to a gene: 10. Germline CDR1 and CDR2: SNHLY and FYNNEI. This CDR3 has 17 amino acids. CDR3 DNA sequence: TGTGCCAGCAGTGATTTCGCTAGCGGGCTCCCCCAAGAGACCCAGTACTTC. Protein sequence: CASSDFASGLPQETQYF.

This clonotype was counted between two and nine times. The chain carries TRBV14 and TRBJ2-4; 9 nucleotides match TRBD2. After removal of 4 bases from V and 8 bases from J, the junction contained 3 bases not matched to a gene. This CDR3 region has 13 residues. The germline CDR1 and CDR2 sequences are SGHDN and FVKESK. The chain's CDR3 is CASSLSGSYIQYF. The CDR3 bases are TGTGCCAGCAGCCTTAGCGGGAGTTACATTCAGTACTTC.

The V call is TRBV7-2, the J call TRBJ1-5; D call uncertain. V shed 4 bases and J shed 9 bases, with 7 bases lying between them. The CDR3 spans 11 residues. The germline gives CDR1 SGHTA, CDR2 FQGNSA. The CDR3 loop is CASSYSGPQHF. DNA of the CDR3: TGTGCCAGCAGCTATTCGGGGCCCCAGCATTTT. Variable domain in full (rest from reference TRBV7-2 and TRBJ1-5): GAGVSQSPSNKVTEKGKDVELRCDPISGHTALYWYRQSLGQGLEFLIYFQGNSAPDKSGLPSDRFSAERTGGSVSTLTIQRTQQEDSAVYLCASSYSGPQHFGDGTRLSIL.

This clonotype was picked up many times. The rearrangement uses TRBV6-2 or TRBV6-3 and TRBJ1-5; D call uncertain. Germline lookup yields CDR1 MNHEY and CDR2 SVGEGT. CDR3 length: 13 residues. V lost 6 bases, J lost 2 bases, and 8 bases lay in between. CDR3 bases: TGTGCCAGCAGAGCTTGGGGCAATCAGCCCCAGCATTTT. Translating it yields CASRAWGNQPQHF.